This is a list of T cell receptor beta chains from one sample in a study of CXCR3-negative and CXCR3-positive naive CD8 T cells. Reanalyzing the 5' RACE reads, TCRdb keeps one entry per CDR3 protein, without DNA. This specimen shows about 120,000 distinct CDR3 sequences; the ten leading clones hold about 0.35%. The specimen was naive CXCR3+ CD8+ T cells from blood. These receptors were obtained from a human donor in good health. Some clones in this sample may be carry-over from other donors' samples. Both conserved end residues are part of each CDR3. The order of the fields is V gene, CDR3 length, J gene, CDR3 protein.

TRBV9	15	TRBJ2-3	CASSLPAVSTDTQYF
TRBV12-3/TRBV12-4	16	TRBJ2-3	CASSLSGTVSTDTQYF
TRBV28	17	TRBJ2-1	CASSNLAGGPSYNEQFF
TRBV20-1	15	TRBJ2-7	CSAREIPDQGNEQYF
TRBV28	14	TRBJ2-7	CASSSPLAKYEQYF
TRBV7-6	15	TRBJ1-2	CASSSETGGLDGYTF
TRBV15	17	TRBJ2-2	CATSTLAGGPNTGELFF
TRBV10-3	17	TRBJ2-5	CAISDQGAEGHQETQYF
TRBV4-1	12	TRBJ2-7	CASSHQDYEQYF
TRBV7-9	16	TRBJ2-7	CASSFPGQGRTYEQYF
TRBV10-3	14	TRBJ1-2	CATTTGGSDYGYTF
TRBV2	14	TRBJ2-2	CASSEWRSTGELFF
TRBV15	15	TRBJ2-2	CATSKWGGNTGELFF
TRBV4-1	16	TRBJ2-1	CASSQVMAGARNEQFF
TRBV20-1	16	TRBJ2-4	CSARHPLTGVENIQYF
TRBV4-2	17	TRBJ2-1	CASSRLAGGYSYNEQFF
TRBV29-1	16	TRBJ2-2	CSVEEASGGVNGELFF
TRBV27	14	TRBJ2-7	CASRPGGRTYEQYF
TRBV4-1	15	TRBJ2-7	CASSPEGRGMDEQYF
TRBV9	14	TRBJ1-2	CASSVGGSAYGYTF
TRBV19	15	TRBJ2-7	CASSMGQGYSYEQYF
TRBV6-6	16	TRBJ2-2	CASSPQPIVNTGELFF
TRBV7-9	15	TRBJ2-7	CASSKGSGLHYEQYF
TRBV7-3	14	TRBJ1-1	CASSTNHWDTEAFF
TRBV12-5	11	TRBJ2-7	CASGTGYEQYF
TRBV7-9	12	TRBJ2-1	CASSLRGDEQFF
TRBV28	16	TRBJ2-7	CASSQYNSGGPYEQYF
TRBV6-5	14	TRBJ2-7	CASSDPLRGPEQYF
TRBV7-7	14	TRBJ2-5	CASSLGQSQETQYF
TRBV7-3	15	TRBJ2-1	CASSTGLGLGGEQFF
TRBV6-2/TRBV6-3	15	TRBJ2-7	CASSPLAGDAYEQYF
TRBV29-1	12	TRBJ2-7	CSVVIGSYEQYF
TRBV7-2	14	TRBJ2-3	CASSLVASADTQYF
TRBV20-1	12	TRBJ2-7	CSAKVLSYEQYF
TRBV5-8	12	TRBJ1-4	CASSLDPRGRRF
TRBV5-1	13	TRBJ1-1	CASSLQGSLEAFF
TRBV7-9	17	TRBJ2-2	CASSLGIASGPTGELFF
TRBV21-1	13	TRBJ2-7	CASSKPRTYEQYF
TRBV20-1	14	TRBJ1-5	CSAFTGYSNQPQHF
TRBV4-2	17	TRBJ2-1	CASSQVDAGGSGYEQFF
TRBV9	16	TRBJ2-1	CASSVGLAGVVNEQFF
TRBV28	15	TRBJ2-7	CASSLPTGGDYEQYF
TRBV7-3	14	TRBJ2-7	CASSLSEGPYEQYF
TRBV27	13	TRBJ2-1	CASSLRGNNEQFF
TRBV7-8	16	TRBJ2-5	CASSFHRGSIQETQYF
TRBV19	14	TRBJ2-1	CASATSGVVNEQFF
TRBV4-3	17	TRBJ2-1	CASSPTRGGGIRNEQFF
TRBV7-6	13	TRBJ2-1	CASGYGLYNEQFF
TRBV5-4	11	TRBJ2-1	CASSLGGGQFF
TRBV28	17	TRBJ2-7	CASSLSASGSGSYEQYF
TRBV12-3/TRBV12-4	14	TRBJ2-7	CASSLGRTVYEQYF
TRBV20-1	13	TRBJ1-1	CSASKQGNTEAFF
TRBV7-2	18	TRBJ2-1	CASSLKLAGGQALNEQFF
TRBV27	16	TRBJ2-5	CASSSGLAAPEETQYF